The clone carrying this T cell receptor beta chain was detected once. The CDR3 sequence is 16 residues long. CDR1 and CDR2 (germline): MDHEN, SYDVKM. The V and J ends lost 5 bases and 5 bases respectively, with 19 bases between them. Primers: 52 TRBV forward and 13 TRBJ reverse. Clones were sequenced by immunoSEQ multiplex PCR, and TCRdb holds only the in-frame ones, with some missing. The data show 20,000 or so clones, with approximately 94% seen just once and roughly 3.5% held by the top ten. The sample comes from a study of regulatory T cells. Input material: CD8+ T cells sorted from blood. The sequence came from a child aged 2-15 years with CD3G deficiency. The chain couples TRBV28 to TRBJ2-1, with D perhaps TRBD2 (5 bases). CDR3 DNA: TGTGCCAGCAGTGCCCGATCAGGAGGTCTACACAATGAGCAGTTCTTC. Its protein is CASSARSGGLHNEQFF.